The 23 T cell receptor beta chains below come from one sample, sequenced in a study of vaccination effects on CD4 cells after COVID-19. Pools of viral peptides were used by the ViraFEST assay to expand antigen-specific CD4+ T cells ahead of sequencing. Following a 10-day culture, CD4+ T cells were purified. Each vaccine recipient was nucleocapsid antibody negative and had no prior SARS-CoV-2 infection. Libraries were prepared by immunoSEQ multiplex PCR; TCRdb keeps only in-frame clonotypes and omits some of them. The table includes 67,000 or so clones, approximately 72% detected once. For these receptors, no antigen is known. The specimen comprised CD4+ T cells from PBMCs cultured with HCoV-OC43 spike peptides, sampled before COVID-19 vaccination. This sample's subset: HCoV-OC43 spike overlapping peptide pool stimulation. The receptors stem from a human donor who received a COVID-19 vaccine.

The rearrangement links TRBV19 to TRBJ2-3; weak D call: TRBD1 (7 bases). Trimming pared 6 bases from V and 6 bases from J, leaving 25 bases between. This CDR3 has 17 residues. Germline V gene lookup returns CDR1 LNHDA and CDR2 SQIVND (reference sequence). The CDR3 nucleotides are TGTGCCAGTAGAGCTTTCGGGACTCCCTCCAGGGGGGATACGCAGTATTTT. Protein sequence: CASRAFGTPSRGDTQYF. Complete variable domain (other parts from reference TRBV19 and TRBJ2-3): DGGITQSPKYLFRKEGQNVTLSCEQNLNHDAMYWYRQDPGQGLRLIYYSQIVNDFQKGDIAEGYSVSREKKESFPLTVTSAQKNPTAFYLCASRAFGTPSRGDTQYFGPGTRLTVL.

The CDR3 reads CASSQTGERYNSPLHF. For the CDR3, the DNA is TGTGCCAGCAGTCAGACAGGGGAGCGCTATAATTCACCCCTCCACTTT. The genes are TRBV6-2 or TRBV6-3 and TRBJ1-6; 8 nucleotides line up with TRBD1. This CDR3 is built from 16 residues. V dropped 5 bases and J dropped 3; count of bases not matched to a gene: 6. Germline V gene lookup returns CDR1 MNHEY and CDR2 SVGEGT.

The chain links TRBV7-2 to TRBJ2-1, with D unresolved. V lost 2 bases to trimming and J lost 7 bases, with 12 bases between them. The length of the CDR3 is 14 residues. Looked up from germline, CDR1 is SGHTA and CDR2 is FQGNSA. The CDR3 sequence: CASSLILARNEQFF. The CDR3 bases are TGTGCCAGCAGCTTAATTTTGGCGAGGAATGAGCAGTTCTTC.

This clone was seen a few times. The CDR3 sequence is CASSHNPNNQPQHF. The CDR3 nucleotides read TGCGCCAGCAGTCATAACCCAAATAATCAGCCCCAGCATTTT. This sequence joins TRBV23-1 and TRBJ1-5; D is undetermined. TRBV23-1 is given ORF status, its function remaining uncertain. V dropped 3 bases and J dropped 4 bases, with 10 bases sitting between them. CDR3 length: 14 residues.

V usage is TRBV28 and J usage is TRBJ1-2, with D unresolved. V lost 5 bases to trimming and J lost 4 bases, with 8 bases between them. The germline CDR1 and CDR2 sequences are MDHEN and SYDVKM. The CDR3 has 12 amino acids. The CDR3 region is CASSPSGYGYTF. CDR3 nucleotides: TGTGCCAGCAGTCCGTCGGGCTATGGCTACACCTTC.

The chain carries TRBV5-1 and TRBJ2-3; possible D gene TRBD2, 5 bases. The V end lost 4 bases, the J end lost 0 bases, and 9 bases lay between the germline ends. The CDR3 covers 14 residues. Germline V gives CDR1 SGHRS, CDR2 YFSETQ. CDR3 region: CASSTPGSTDTQYF. As DNA, the CDR3 is TGCGCCAGCAGCACTCCGGGAAGCACAGATACGCAGTATTTT.

The chain joins TRBV9 to TRBJ2-3, with D possibly matching TRBD1 (6 bases). V shed 4 bases and J shed 2 bases, with 8 bases lying between them. Germline loops: CDR1 SGDLS, CDR2 YYNGEE. The CDR3 sequence is 13 residues long. The CDR3 region is CASSRDTTDTQYF. CDR3 nucleotides: TGTGCCAGCAGCCGGGACACCACAGATACGCAGTATTTT.

The rearrangement joins TRBV5-1 to TRBJ2-5; D is ambiguous. Germline CDR1 reads SGHRS; CDR2 reads YFSETQ. This CDR3 contains 15 residues. V gave up 4 bases and J gave up 5 bases, with 18 bases separating them. The CDR3 DNA follows: TGCGCCAGCAGCCCCACGCCCCGGTTTGGGGAGACCCAGTACTTC. It encodes CASSPTPRFGETQYF. Full variable domain (remainder filled in from reference TRBV5-1 and TRBJ2-5): KAGVTQTPRYLIKTRGQQVTLSCSPISGHRSVSWYQQTPGQGLQFLFEYFSETQRNKGNFPGRFSGRQFSNSRSEMNVSTLELGDSALYLCASSPTPRFGETQYFGPGTRLLVL.

The CDR3: CASSLDSYNEQFF. CDR3 DNA sequence: TGCGCCAGCAGCTTGGACAGTTACAATGAGCAGTTCTTC. V is TRBV5-1 and J is TRBJ2-1; D unresolved. This CDR3 is 13 amino acids long. Germline assignment: CDR1 SGHRS and CDR2 YFSETQ. Trimming removed 0 bases from V and 4 bases from J, with 5 bases in between.

V gene TRBV7-2 combines with J gene TRBJ2-3; 14 positions agree with TRBD2. The germline V gene has CDR1 SGHTA and CDR2 FQGNSA. This CDR3 contains 19 residues. Trimming removed 2 bases from V and 4 bases from J; junction bases left unmatched: 11. CDR3 residues: CASSLKEGLAGAKSDTQYF. The CDR3 nucleotides are TGTGCCAGCAGCTTAAAAGAGGGACTAGCGGGGGCCAAATCAGATACGCAGTATTTT.

The chain joins TRBV5-1 to TRBJ2-1, with D perhaps matching TRBD1 (6 bases). CDR1 and CDR2 from the germline V gene are SGHRS and YFSETQ. Trimming took 0 bases from V and 5 from J, leaving 9 bases between them. CDR3 length equals 14 residues. CDR3 DNA sequence: TGCGCCAGCAGCTTGGCAGGGGCGGACAATGAGCAGTTCTTC. Its protein product is CASSLAGADNEQFF.

The chain combines TRBV7-2 with TRBJ2-1; D may correspond to TRBD1 or TRBD2 (5 bases each). Germline CDR1 is SGHTA and CDR2 is FQGNSA. This CDR3 contains 15 residues. V was pared by 0 bases and J by 6 bases, with 12 bases between. The CDR3 bases are TGTGCCAGCAGCTTAGCGCTTGGGACGGGCAATGAGCAGTTCTTC. This translates into CASSLALGTGNEQFF.

This sequence joins TRBV7-7 and TRBJ2-5; TRBD2 might be the D (5 bases). CDR3 length: 14 residues. Germline V gene lookup returns CDR1 SSHAT and CDR2 FNYEAQ (reference sequence). V lost 1 base to trimming and J lost 4 bases, with 10 bases between them. CDR3 nucleotides: TGTGCCAGCAGCTTAGGGTTAGGGAGAGAGACCCAGTACTTC. Protein sequence: CASSLGLGRETQYF.

This chain joins TRBV7-3 and TRBJ1-4; TRBD1 might be the D (6 bases). Per the germline V gene, CDR1 is SGHTA and CDR2 is FQGTGA. This CDR3 region has 15 residues. The V and J ends lost 1 base and 3 bases respectively, with 9 bases between them. The CDR3 reads CASSLSTGPNEKLFF. The CDR3 coding sequence is TGTGCCAGCAGCTTAAGTACAGGGCCTAATGAAAAACTGTTTTTT. The variable domain in full, completed from reference TRBV7-3 and TRBJ1-4, reads GAGVSQTPSNKVTEKGKYVELRCDPISGHTALYWYRQSLGQGPEFLIYFQGTGAADDSGLPNDRFFAVRPEGSVSTLKIQRTERGDSAVYLCASSLSTGPNEKLFFGSGTQLSVL.

This clone was detected only a few times. J is TRBJ1-1 and V is TRBV12-5; 7 nucleotides line up with TRBD1. The CDR3 sequence is 14 residues long. Germline CDR1 reads LGHNT; CDR2 reads FRNRAP. V trimming: 6 bases; J trimming: 4 bases; junction bases outside the gene matches: 8. The CDR3: CASGTERQGTEAFF. As DNA, the CDR3 is TGTGCTAGTGGAACAGAAAGACAGGGCACTGAAGCTTTCTTT.

CDR3: CASRSGAQTQYF. CDR3 nucleotide sequence: TGTGCCAGCAGATCGGGGGCTCAGACCCAGTACTTC. V is TRBV28 and J is TRBJ2-5; D could derive from TRBD1 or TRBD2 (6 bases each). Germline CDR1 and CDR2: MDHEN and SYDVKM. The ends were cut back, 6 bases at V and 6 bases at J, with 11 bases in the middle. The CDR3 is made up of 12 amino acids. Using reference TRBV28 and TRBJ2-5 for the parts outside the CDR3, the full variable domain is DVKVTQSSRYLVKRTGEKVFLECVQDMDHENMFWYRQDPGLGLRLIYFSYDVKMKEKGDIPEGYSVSREKKERFSLILESASTNQTSMYLCASRSGAQTQYFGPGTRLLVL.

This sequence joins TRBV5-1 and TRBJ2-1; 9 positions agree with TRBD2. Per germline, CDR1 SGHRS and CDR2 YFSETQ. CDR3 length equals 15 residues. With V trimmed by 0 bases and J by 6 bases, 4 bases remained unmatched. CDR3 bases: TGCGCCAGCAGCTTGGGGGCGGGGGGGCCCAATGAGCAGTTCTTC. Translated, it gives CASSLGAGGPNEQFF.

The chain employs TRBV5-1 and TRBJ2-3; possible D gene TRBD2, 6 bases. Germline loops: CDR1 SGHRS, CDR2 YFSETQ. Trimming left V 0 bases short and J 4 bases short, with 12 bases between. The CDR3 contains 15 residues. CDR3 amino acids: CASSLVTSMSDTQYF. As DNA, the CDR3 is TGCGCCAGCAGCTTGGTGACTAGTATGTCAGATACGCAGTATTTT.

The genes are TRBV5-6 and TRBJ1-2, with D maybe TRBD1 (5 bases). Trimming took off 2 bases at V and 7 bases at J, with 15 bases between the two ends. The CDR3 is made up of 14 amino acids. Looked up from germline, CDR1 is SGHDT and CDR2 is YYEEEE. The CDR3 nucleotides read TGTGCCAGCAGCTTTGTGCTGGGGCCGAGTGGCTACACCTTC. Translation: CASSFVLGPSGYTF.

V is TRBV5-1 and J is TRBJ2-2, with 9 bases lining up with TRBD1. From germline, CDR1 is SGHRS and CDR2 YFSETQ. This CDR3 has 15 amino acids. With 2 bases clipped from V and 5 bases from J, the junction kept 4 bases outside the gene matches. CDR3 region: CASSLPGQGTGELFF. The CDR3 nucleotides are TGCGCCAGCAGCTTACCGGGACAGGGTACCGGGGAGCTGTTTTTT.

The chain has TRBV5-1 and TRBJ1-2, with 7 bases fitting TRBD1. Per the germline V gene, CDR1 is SGHRS and CDR2 is YFSETQ. Unmatched junction bases numbered 8, after V lost 0 bases and J lost 6 bases. This CDR3 region has 15 residues. The DNA for the CDR3 is TGCGCCAGCAGCTTGGGACAGGGTATCGCCAATGGCTACACCTTC. Translated: CASSLGQGIANGYTF.

This chain connects TRBV19 to TRBJ1-3; D remains ambiguous. The CDR3 covers 14 residues. V lost 7 bases and J lost 0, with 10 bases in between. The germline V gene encodes CDR1 LNHDA and CDR2 SQIVND (reference sequence). The CDR3 DNA follows: TGTGCCAGTACGGCAGGCGGCTCTGGAAACACCATATATTTT. Amino acid sequence: CASTAGGSGNTIYF.

The sample holds one count of this clone. V gene TRBV5-4 combines with J gene TRBJ1-2, with D perhaps TRBD1 (6 bases). This CDR3 comprises 13 residues. V lost 3 bases and J 4 bases, leaving 10 bases between the germline ends. Germline CDR1 SGHNT, CDR2 YYREEE (reference sequence). CDR3 DNA sequence: TGTGCCAGCAGCTCAGGGGCGGGCTATGGCTACACCTTC. Amino acids: CASSSGAGYGYTF. The variable domain in full, with the rest retrieved from reference TRBV5-4 and TRBJ1-2, is ETGVTQSPTHLIKTRGQQVTLRCSSQSGHNTVSWYQQALGQGPQFIFQYYREEENGRGNFPPRFSGLQFPNYSSELNVNALELDDSALYLCASSSGAGYGYTFGSGTRLTVV.